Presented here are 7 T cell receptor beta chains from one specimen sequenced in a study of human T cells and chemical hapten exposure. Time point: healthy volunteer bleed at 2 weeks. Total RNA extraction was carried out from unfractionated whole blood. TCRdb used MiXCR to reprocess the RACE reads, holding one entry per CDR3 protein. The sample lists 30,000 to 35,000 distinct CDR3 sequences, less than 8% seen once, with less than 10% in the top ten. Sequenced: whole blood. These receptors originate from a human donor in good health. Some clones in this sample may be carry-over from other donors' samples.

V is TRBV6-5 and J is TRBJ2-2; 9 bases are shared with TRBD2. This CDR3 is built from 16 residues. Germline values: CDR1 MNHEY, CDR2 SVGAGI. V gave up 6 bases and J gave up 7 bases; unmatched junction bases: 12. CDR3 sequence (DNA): TGTGCCAGCAGCCCAGCGGGGGGCTCCATGGGCGGGGAGCTGTTTTTT. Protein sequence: CASSPAGGSMGGELFF.

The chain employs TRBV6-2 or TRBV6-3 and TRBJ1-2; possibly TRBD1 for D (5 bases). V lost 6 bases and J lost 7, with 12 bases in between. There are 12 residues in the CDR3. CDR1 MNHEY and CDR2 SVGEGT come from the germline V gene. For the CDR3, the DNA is TGTGCCAGCAGCCAGGGTTCGGCTGGCTACACCTTC. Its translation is CASSQGSAGYTF.

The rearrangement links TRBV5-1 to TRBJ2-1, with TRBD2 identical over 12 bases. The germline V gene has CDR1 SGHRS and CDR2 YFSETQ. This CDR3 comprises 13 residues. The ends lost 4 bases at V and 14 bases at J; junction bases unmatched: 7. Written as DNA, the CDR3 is TGCGCCAGCAGCCAGGGACTAGCGGGCAATAAGTTCTTC. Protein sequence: CASSQGLAGNKFF.

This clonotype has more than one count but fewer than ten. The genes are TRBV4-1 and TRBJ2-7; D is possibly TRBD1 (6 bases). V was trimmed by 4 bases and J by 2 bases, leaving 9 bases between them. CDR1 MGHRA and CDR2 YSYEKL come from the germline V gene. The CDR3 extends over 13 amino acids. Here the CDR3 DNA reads TGCGCCAGCAGCCCGAGACAGGCCTACGAGCAGTACTTC. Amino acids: CASSPRQAYEQYF.

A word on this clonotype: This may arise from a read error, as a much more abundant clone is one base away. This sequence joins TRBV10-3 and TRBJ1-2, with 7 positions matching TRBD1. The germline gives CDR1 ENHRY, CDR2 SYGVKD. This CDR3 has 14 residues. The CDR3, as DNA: TGTGCCATCAGTGAAGGGGCCAGGGGGGATGGCGACACCTTC. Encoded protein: CAISEGARGDGDTF.

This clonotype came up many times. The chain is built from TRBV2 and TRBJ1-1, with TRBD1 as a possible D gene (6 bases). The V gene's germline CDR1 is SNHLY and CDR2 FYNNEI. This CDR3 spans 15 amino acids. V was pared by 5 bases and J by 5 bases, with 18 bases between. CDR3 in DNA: TGTGCCAGCAGTCCGGAAGGGGGGGGGGTTACTGAAGCTTTCTTT. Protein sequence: CASSPEGGGVTEAFF.

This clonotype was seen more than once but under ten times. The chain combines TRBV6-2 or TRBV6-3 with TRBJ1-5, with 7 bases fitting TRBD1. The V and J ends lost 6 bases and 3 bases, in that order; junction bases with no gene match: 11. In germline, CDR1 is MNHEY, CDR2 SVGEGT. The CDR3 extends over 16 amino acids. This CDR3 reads CASRLRDRSPNQPQHF. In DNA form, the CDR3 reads TGTGCCAGCAGACTCCGGGACAGAAGCCCCAATCAGCCCCAGCATTTT.